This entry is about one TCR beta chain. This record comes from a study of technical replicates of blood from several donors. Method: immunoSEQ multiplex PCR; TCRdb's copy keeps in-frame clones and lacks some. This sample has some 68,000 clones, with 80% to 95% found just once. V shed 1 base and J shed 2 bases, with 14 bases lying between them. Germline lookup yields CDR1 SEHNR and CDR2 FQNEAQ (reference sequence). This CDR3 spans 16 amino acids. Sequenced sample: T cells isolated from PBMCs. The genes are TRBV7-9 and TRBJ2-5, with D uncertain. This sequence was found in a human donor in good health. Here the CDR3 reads CASSLGYIESQETQYF. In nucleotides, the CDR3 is TGTGCCAGCAGCTTAGGCTATATAGAATCTCAAGAGACCCAGTACTTC.